The 5 T cell receptor beta chains listed next were all sequenced from one sample in a study of CXCR3-negative and CXCR3-positive naive CD8 T cells (dated by TCRdb to between 2018 and 2021). This sample was sequenced with a NextSeq 550. The Human TCR Profiling Kit (MiLaboratory) was used to prepare UMI-labeled 5' RACE TRB cDNA libraries. Each entry corresponds to one CDR3 protein sequence from reads that TCRdb reprocessed, and DNA is not given. The sample table holds 75,000 to 100,000 distinct CDR3 sequences. The top ten constitute roughly 1.5% of the sample. Specimen: naive CXCR3- CD8+ T cells from blood. The intended sense of this specimen's cell subset or site label: CD45RO-CCR7+CD27+CD95- naive CD8+ T cells lacking CXCR3 (TNR3-). All receptors derive from a human donor in good health. Some clones in this sample may be carry-over from other donors' samples.

The J gene is TRBJ2-7, the V gene TRBV7-6; no DNA is available, so the TRBD1 call from TCRdb remains unchecked. From germline, CDR1 is SGHVS and CDR2 FNYEAQ. CDR3 size: 15 residues. CDR3 protein: CASSLATGMVYEQYF.

The rearrangement links TRBV12-3 or TRBV12-4 to TRBJ2-2. This CDR3 region has 13 residues. Here the CDR3 reads CASSFYSTGELFF.

The J gene is TRBJ2-7, the V gene TRBV12-3 or TRBV12-4; with no DNA, the TCRdb D assignment of TRBD1 cannot be verified. CDR3 length: 13 residues. The CDR3 is CASSFAGAYEQYF.

V gene TRBV20-1 combines with J gene TRBJ2-1. The CDR3 is 11 residues long. Germline loops: CDR1 DFQATT, CDR2 SNEGSKA (reference sequence). This chain's CDR3 is CSARDWDEQFF.

The V call is TRBV12-3 or TRBV12-4, the J call TRBJ2-3; TCRdb's D call of TRBD2 is untestable without DNA. This CDR3 comprises 15 residues. CDR3 residues: CASSTQRGGTDTQYF.